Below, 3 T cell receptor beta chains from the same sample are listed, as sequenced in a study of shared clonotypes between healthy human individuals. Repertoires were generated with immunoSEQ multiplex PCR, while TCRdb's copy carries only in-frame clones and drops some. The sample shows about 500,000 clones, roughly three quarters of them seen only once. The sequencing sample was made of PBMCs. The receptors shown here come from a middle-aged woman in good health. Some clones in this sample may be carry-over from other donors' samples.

In DNA, the CDR3 is TGTGCCTGGAGTGTAGGGGCAGACAATCAGCCCCAGCATTTT. Protein: CAWSVGADNQPQHF. The rearrangement joins TRBV30 to TRBJ1-5, with D possibly TRBD1 on 5 matching bases. Trimming removed 0 bases from V and 3 bases from J, with 9 bases in between. CDR3 length: 14 residues. Germline V gives CDR1 GTSNPN, CDR2 SVGIG (reference sequence).

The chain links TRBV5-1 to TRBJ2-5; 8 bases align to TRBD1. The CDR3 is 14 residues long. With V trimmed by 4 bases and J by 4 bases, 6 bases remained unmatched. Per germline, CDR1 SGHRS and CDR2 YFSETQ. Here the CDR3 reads CASSPGGMGETQYF. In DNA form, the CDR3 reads TGCGCCAGCAGCCCAGGGGGCATGGGAGAGACCCAGTACTTC.

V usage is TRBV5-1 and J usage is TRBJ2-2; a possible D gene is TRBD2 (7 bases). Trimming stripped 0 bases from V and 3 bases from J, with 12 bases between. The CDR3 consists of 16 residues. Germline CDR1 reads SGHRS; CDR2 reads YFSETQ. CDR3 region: CASSLAGGADTGELFF. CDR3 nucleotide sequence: TGCGCCAGCAGCTTGGCGGGGGGCGCAGACACCGGGGAGCTGTTTTTT.